The 32 T cell receptor beta chains below were found in one sample sequenced in a study of blood T cell repertoires in COVID-19. The assay was immunoSEQ multiplex PCR, and TCRdb's table has in-frame clones only and misses some. The sample records over 150,000 clones, roughly nine tenths being singletons. Material: peripheral blood. These receptors originate from a man aged 25 to 45 with acute or convalescent COVID-19.

V is TRBV6-5 and J is TRBJ1-4; tentatively, D is TRBD1 (5 bases). CDR3 length equals 13 residues. Germline V gene lookup returns CDR1 MNHEY and CDR2 SVGAGI. The V end was cut by 5 bases, the J end by 8 bases, with 12 bases between. The DNA of the CDR3 is TGTGCCAGCAGTACAGGTCGTAGAGAAAAACTGTTTTTT. It is translated as CASSTGRREKLFF.

The chain links TRBV5-1 to TRBJ2-5, with 7 bases lining up with TRBD2. Germline values: CDR1 SGHRS, CDR2 YFSETQ. The CDR3 consists of 15 residues. Trimming removed 4 bases from V and 3 bases from J; junction bases left unmatched: 9. In DNA form, the CDR3 reads TGCGCCAGCAGCCTAAGCCCTGGGGGGGAAGAGACCCAGTACTTC. Encoded protein: CASSLSPGGEETQYF.

The chain uses TRBV5-5 and TRBJ2-7; D is possibly TRBD1 (5 bases). Trimming cost V 1 base and J 3 bases, with 14 bases left between them. The CDR3 runs 15 residues. In germline, CDR1 is SGHKS, CDR2 YYEKEE (reference sequence). CDR3 in DNA: TGTGCCAGCAGCTTGACAGATGACAGATTCTACGAGCAGTACTTC. It codes for CASSLTDDRFYEQYF.

The rearrangement links TRBV19 to TRBJ1-2, with 8 bases matching TRBD1. The germline gives CDR1 LNHDA, CDR2 SQIVND (reference sequence). With 3 bases clipped from V and 6 bases from J, the junction kept 9 bases outside the gene matches. The CDR3 runs to 15 residues. The CDR3 DNA follows: TGTGCCAGTAGTATTTTTCGGACAGGGTCTGATGGCTACACCTTC. Protein: CASSIFRTGSDGYTF.

The rearrangement uses TRBV28 and TRBJ1-1, with D unresolved. The V gene lost 4 bases and the J gene lost 7 bases, with 4 bases spanning the gap. CDR1 MDHEN and CDR2 SYDVKM come from the germline V gene. CDR3 length: 10 amino acids. For the CDR3, the DNA is TGTGCCAGCAGTTCCCTTGAAGCTTTCTTT. It specifies CASSSLEAFF.

The gene calls are TRBV7-2 and TRBJ2-1; possibly TRBD1 for D (6 bases). The length of the CDR3 is 16 residues. CDR1 SGHTA and CDR2 FQGNSA come from the germline V gene. Trimming removed 4 bases at V and 3 bases at J, with 16 bases between. CDR3 nucleotides: TGTGCCAGCAGCTCTAGGTTCCTAGGGGGCTACAATGAGCAGTTCTTC. Its protein product is CASSSRFLGGYNEQFF.

The rearrangement links TRBV30 to TRBJ1-1; TRBD1 might be the D (5 bases). CDR1 is GTSNPN and CDR2 is SVGIG in the germline V gene (reference sequence). This CDR3 region has 14 residues. With 0 bases removed from V and 11 bases from J, the gap between germline ends came to 19 bases. CDR3 DNA: TGTGCCTGGAGTGTTCCGGGGGGGGATGAGGTGGCTTTCTTT. Protein product: CAWSVPGGDEVAFF.

DNA for the CDR3: TGTGCCAGCTCACCACCCTCCAATGAGCAGTTCTTC. As protein: CASSPPSNEQFF. The chain recombines TRBV18 with TRBJ2-1; no reliable D call. In germline, CDR1 is KGHSH, CDR2 LQKENI. CDR3 length equals 12 residues. V dropped 0 bases and J dropped 6 bases, with 3 bases sitting between them.

In nucleotides, the CDR3 is TGTGCCAGCAGCCTCGGAGGGCCAAGGGATACGCAGTATTTT. Translating it yields CASSLGGPRDTQYF. The genes are TRBV6-5 and TRBJ2-3, with TRBD2 as a possible D gene (6 bases). This CDR3 is 14 amino acids long. Trimming shortened V by 6 bases and J by 6 bases, and 16 bases separated the two germline ends. CDR1 and CDR2 from the germline V gene are MNHEY and SVGAGI.

This rearrangement joins TRBV6-5 to TRBJ1-2; TRBD1 might be the D (5 bases). Trimming cost V 6 bases and J 4 bases, with 12 bases left between them. CDR1 and CDR2 (germline): MNHEY, SVGAGI. The CDR3 sequence is 13 residues long. CDR3 bases: TGTGCCAGCAGCCTTGGACATACCTATGGCTACACCTTC. Amino acids: CASSLGHTYGYTF.

The chain combines TRBV15 with TRBJ2-2, with D possibly being TRBD2 (6 bases). V gave up 5 bases and J gave up 0 bases, with 10 bases separating them. Germline assignment: CDR1 LNHNV and CDR2 YYDKDF (reference sequence). The CDR3 is 15 residues long. The CDR3, as DNA: TGTGCCACCAGCGGCTCGGGGGCGAACACCGGGGAGCTGTTTTTT. Amino acids: CATSGSGANTGELFF.

The gene calls are TRBV5-8 and TRBJ1-4, with no clear D. V lost 0 bases to trimming and J lost 5 bases, with 8 bases between them. This CDR3 has 14 amino acids. In germline, CDR1 is SGHTS, CDR2 YDEGEE. Here the CDR3 DNA reads TGTGCCAGCAGCTTGGTTCCGGGAAATGAAAAACTGTTTTTT. This translates into CASSLVPGNEKLFF.

The chain uses TRBV28 and TRBJ2-2; 9 bases are a match to TRBD1. V shed 3 bases and J 7 bases; nucleotides not matched to a gene: 18. CDR1 MDHEN and CDR2 SYDVKM come from the germline V gene. This CDR3 region has 19 residues. This CDR3 is CASSFLPLTTGGAGGELFF. The CDR3 DNA is TGTGCCAGCAGTTTCCTCCCCCTAACCACAGGGGGCGCAGGCGGGGAGCTGTTTTTT. Drawing the rest from reference TRBV28 and TRBJ2-2, the complete variable domain is DVKVTQSSRYLVKRTGEKVFLECVQDMDHENMFWYRQDPGLGLRLIYFSYDVKMKEKGDIPEGYSVSREKKERFSLILESASTNQTSMYLCASSFLPLTTGGAGGELFFGEGSRLTVL.

The table lists this clone with a count of one. V and J are TRBV19 and TRBJ1-5; 8 bases match TRBD1. With V trimmed by 8 bases and J by 7 bases, 7 bases remained unmatched. The germline gives CDR1 LNHDA, CDR2 SQIVND (reference sequence). This CDR3 region has 13 residues. The chain's CDR3 is CASGTGPRQPQHF. DNA of the CDR3: TGTGCCAGTGGGACAGGACCTCGACAGCCCCAGCATTTT.

The V and J genes are TRBV5-1 and TRBJ2-3; 8 bases are shared with TRBD2. From germline, CDR1 is SGHRS and CDR2 YFSETQ. The CDR3 covers 14 residues. V gave up 2 bases and J gave up 5 bases; unmatched junction bases: 4. CDR3 nucleotide sequence: TGCGCCAGCAGCTTCGGGGGGGCAATAGATACGCAGTATTTT. As protein: CASSFGGAIDTQYF.

This chain uses TRBV5-3 with TRBJ2-7; perhaps TRBD2 as D (5 bases). TRBV5-3 is marked as an open reading frame, function uncertain. V was shortened by 8 bases and J by 0 bases, with 12 bases between the two germline ends. The CDR3 contains 13 residues. This CDR3 reads CASTGWSSYEQYF. The CDR3 DNA is TGTGCCAGCACGGGGTGGAGCTCCTACGAGCAGTACTTC.

The chain joins TRBV4-1 to TRBJ2-1, with TRBD1 as a possible D gene (5 bases). V was pared by 3 bases and J by 0 bases, with 12 bases between. The germline V gene has CDR1 MGHRA and CDR2 YSYEKL. The CDR3 sequence is 16 residues long. The CDR3 reads CASSHPTESSYNEQFF. CDR3 nucleotides: TGCGCCAGCAGCCATCCGACAGAGAGCTCCTACAATGAGCAGTTCTTC.

Turning to this clone: The sample has other DNA sequences that encode this CDR3 too. This rearrangement joins TRBV6-5 to TRBJ1-2, with 7 bases fitting TRBD1. This CDR3 region has 12 residues. The ends lost 2 bases at V and 8 bases at J; junction bases unmatched: 2. Germline loops: CDR1 MNHEY, CDR2 SVGAGI. The DNA for the CDR3 is TGTGCCAGCAGTTACGGAGGGGGCGGCTACACCTTC. Translation: CASSYGGGGYTF.

V gene TRBV7-3 combines with J gene TRBJ1-1; no reliable D call. This CDR3 has 13 amino acids. CDR1 and CDR2 (germline): SGHTA, FQGTGA. V shed 5 bases and J shed 5 bases, with 12 bases lying between them. The CDR3 here is CASSTEAETEAFF. CDR3 nucleotides: TGTGCCAGCAGCACCGAGGCAGAGACTGAAGCTTTCTTT.

The CDR3 bases are TGTGCCTGGAAGGCTAGCGGGTATTCCTACGAGCAGTACTTC. The encoded protein is CAWKASGYSYEQYF. The chain is built from TRBV30 and TRBJ2-7; TRBD2 agrees at 8 bases. The CDR3 contains 14 residues. CDR1 and CDR2 (germline): GTSNPN, SVGIG (reference sequence). Unmatched junction bases numbered 6, after V lost 4 bases and J lost 1 base.

V usage is TRBV5-6 and J usage is TRBJ1-5; 7 nucleotides match TRBD1. The germline V gene has CDR1 SGHDT and CDR2 YYEEEE. This CDR3 comprises 15 residues. With V trimmed by 3 bases and J by 7 bases, 10 bases remained unmatched. CDR3 bases: TGTGCCAGCAGCTCACAGGGGACACGACGCCAGCCCCAGCATTTT. This translates into CASSSQGTRRQPQHF. The full variable domain, with the rest looked up from reference TRBV5-6 and TRBJ1-5, is DAGVTQSPTHLIKTRGQQVTLRCSPKSGHDTVSWYQQALGQGPQFIFQYYEEEERQRGNFPDRFSGHQFPNYSSELNVNALLLGDSALYLCASSSQGTRRQPQHFGDGTRLSIL.

The rearrangement joins TRBV29-1 to TRBJ2-5; TRBD1 agrees at 8 bases. The CDR3 extends over 13 amino acids. Germline lookup yields CDR1 SQVTM and CDR2 ANQGSEA. V lost 5 bases, J lost 5 bases, and 7 bases stayed unmatched. This CDR3 reads CSVSDRVGETQYF. The CDR3 DNA is TGCAGCGTTTCGGACAGGGTCGGGGAGACCCAGTACTTC.

This chain uses TRBV6-5 with TRBJ1-2, with D possibly matching TRBD1 (5 bases). The V end lost 7 bases, the J end lost 10 bases, and 13 bases lay between the germline ends. This CDR3 is 11 amino acids long. Germline V lookup: CDR1 MNHEY, CDR2 SVGAGI. This chain's CDR3 is CASIFSGFYTF. The CDR3 DNA sequence: TGTGCCAGCATATTTTCAGGGTTCTACACCTTC.

The chain carries TRBV12-5 and TRBJ2-2; D unclear. Per germline, CDR1 LGHNT and CDR2 FRNRAP. V lost 6 bases, J lost 7 bases, and 9 bases lay in between. This CDR3 spans 12 amino acids. The DNA for the CDR3 is TGTGCTAGTGGCAACCGACTCGGGGAGCTGTTTTTT. Translating gives CASGNRLGELFF.

This clone was recorded only once. The chain employs TRBV7-9 and TRBJ1-2; TRBD1 matches at 8 bases. Trimming took 5 bases from V and 1 from J; bases not matched to a gene: 3. CDR1 is SEHNR, CDR2 FQNEAQ, per germline (reference sequence). CDR3 length: 14 residues. CDR3 region: CASSLGQGNYGYTF. CDR3 bases: TGTGCCAGCAGCCTAGGACAGGGTAACTATGGCTACACCTTC.

The chain recombines TRBV5-1 with TRBJ2-2; 8 bases are a match to TRBD1. Germline V CDR1 and CDR2: SGHRS, YFSETQ. The trim removed 7 bases at V and 0 bases at J, leaving 8 bases unmatched. The CDR3 consists of 16 residues. As DNA, the CDR3 is TGCGCCAGCCGCGCTCCGGGACAGGCGAACACCGGGGAGCTGTTTTTT. This sequence encodes CASRAPGQANTGELFF.

The rearrangement uses TRBV1 and TRBJ2-5; TRBD2, as called in the table, went unchecked against the DNA. TRBV1 counts as a pseudogene. The CDR3 sequence is 16 residues long. The CDR3 loop is CTSSQDCGDLGETQYF. CDR3 DNA: TGCACCAGCAGCCAAGATTGCGGGGACCTCGGGGAGACCCAGTACTTC.

The chain combines TRBV3-1 (or the pseudogene TRBV3-2) with TRBJ2-6, with D unresolved. Trimming left V 4 bases short and J 0 bases short, with 10 bases between. Germline CDR1 reads LGHDT; CDR2 reads YNNKEL (reference sequence). This CDR3 has 16 residues. CDR3 protein: CASSPQISSGANVLTF. The CDR3 coding sequence is TGTGCCAGCAGCCCACAGATTAGCTCTGGGGCCAACGTCCTGACTTTC.

This rearrangement joins TRBV14 to TRBJ1-2, with D uncertain. With 2 bases removed from V and 4 bases from J, the gap between germline ends came to 5 bases. In germline, CDR1 is SGHDN, CDR2 FVKESK. The CDR3 sequence is 12 residues long. The CDR3 loop reads CASSQQAYGYTF. CDR3 in DNA: TGTGCCAGCAGCCAACAGGCCTATGGCTACACCTTC.

The chain employs TRBV5-1 and TRBJ2-3, with D hard to call. The CDR3 has 13 amino acids. The V gene lost 3 bases and the J gene lost 7 bases, with 12 bases spanning the gap. Germline V gene sequence: CDR1 SGHRS, CDR2 YFSETQ. CDR3 loop: CASSSSRSYTQYF. The CDR3 coding sequence is TGCGCCAGCAGCTCCTCCCGGAGTTATACGCAGTATTTT.

This chain links TRBV5-8 with TRBJ1-1; D is uncertain. This CDR3 spans 14 amino acids. V was clipped by 4 bases and J by 4 bases, with 14 bases between them. In germline, CDR1 is SGHTS, CDR2 YDEGEE. CDR3 amino acids: CASSALLDRTEAFF. DNA of the CDR3: TGTGCCAGCAGCGCCCTATTAGATCGCACTGAAGCTTTCTTT.

The chain is built from TRBV29-1 and TRBJ2-3; D perhaps matches TRBD2 (5 bases). Trimming shortened V by 8 bases and J by 4 bases, and 16 bases separated the two germline ends. Germline values: CDR1 SQVTM, CDR2 ANQGSEA. The CDR3 runs to 13 residues. As DNA, the CDR3 is TGCAGCCTTGGACTCGTCGGCCCAGATACGCAGTATTTT. Translation gives CSLGLVGPDTQYF.